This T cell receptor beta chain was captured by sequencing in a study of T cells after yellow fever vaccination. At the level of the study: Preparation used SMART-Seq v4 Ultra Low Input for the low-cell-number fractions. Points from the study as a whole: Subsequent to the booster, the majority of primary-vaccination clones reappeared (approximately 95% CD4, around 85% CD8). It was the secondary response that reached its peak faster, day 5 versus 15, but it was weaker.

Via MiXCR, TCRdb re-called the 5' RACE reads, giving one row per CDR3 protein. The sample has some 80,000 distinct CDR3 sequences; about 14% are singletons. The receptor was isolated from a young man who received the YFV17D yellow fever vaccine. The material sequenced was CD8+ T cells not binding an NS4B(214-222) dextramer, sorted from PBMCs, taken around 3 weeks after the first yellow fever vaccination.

The CDR3 sequence is CASSQFGGPYEQYF. DNA for the CDR3: TGCGCCAGCAGCCAGTTCGGAGGCCCCTACGAGCAGTACTTC. J is TRBJ2-7 and V is TRBV4-3, with D perhaps TRBD2 (5 bases). Germline V CDR1 and CDR2: LGHNA, YSLEER. The V and J ends lost 3 bases and 2 bases respectively, with 11 bases between them. The CDR3 is made up of 14 amino acids.